These 13 T cell receptor beta chains originate from one sample sequenced in a study of shared clonotypes between healthy human individuals (dated by TCRdb to the early 2020s). Library prep was done by the immunoSEQ multiplex PCR assay. The table was pulled from immuneACCESS by TCRdb, which kept in-frame rearrangements only. Such tables lose some clones; where checked, under half of the loss comes from unresolved V genes, and the rest has no known cause. The sample includes nearly 1 million clones, with roughly 72% observed a single time. Of the sample, over 1.3% is held by the ten largest clones. The sequencing input was memory CD4+ T cells sorted from blood. The sample's cell subset or site label, in plain terms: CD45RA-negative fraction. The source of these receptors is a man younger than 30 in good health.

The CDR3 nucleotides read TGTGCCAGCATACGGGACAGCATATCCTACGAGCAGTACTTC. This translates into CASIRDSISYEQYF. This chain joins TRBV28 and TRBJ2-7; 7 bases are shared with TRBD1. The V and J ends lost 7 bases and 1 base, in that order; junction bases with no gene match: 7. The germline CDR1 and CDR2 sequences are MDHEN and SYDVKM. This CDR3 comprises 14 residues.

This chain joins TRBV7-2 and TRBJ2-1, with 9 positions matching TRBD2. The V gene's germline CDR1 is SGHTA and CDR2 FQGNSA. J lost 7 bases, V lost 0 bases, and 7 bases had no gene match. The CDR3 is 16 amino acids. In DNA, the CDR3 is TGTGCCAGCAGCTTAGCGGAACTAGCGGGTGGGAATGAGCAGTTCTTC. Its protein product is CASSLAELAGGNEQFF.

V gene TRBV29-1 combines with J gene TRBJ2-1; 10 nucleotides match TRBD2. V gave up 4 bases and J gave up 0 bases; unmatched junction bases: 3. CDR3 length: 15 amino acids. The germline CDR1 and CDR2 sequences are SQVTM and ANQGSEA. This chain's CDR3 is CSVGAGGSSYNEQFF. In nucleotides, the CDR3 is TGCAGCGTTGGAGCGGGAGGGAGCTCCTACAATGAGCAGTTCTTC.

The V gene is TRBV10-3, the J gene TRBJ2-7; D gene ambiguous. The germline V and J ends were trimmed by 6 bases and 5 bases, with 8 bases remaining between them. Germline values: CDR1 ENHRY, CDR2 SYGVKD. The CDR3 has 11 residues. In DNA form, the CDR3 reads TGTGCCATCAGAAACGGCGACGAGCAGTACTTC. This gives the protein CAIRNGDEQYF.

The CDR3 protein is CASSLARDRGSPLHF. Here the CDR3 DNA reads TGTGCCAGCAGCTTAGCGAGGGACAGGGGTTCACCCCTCCACTTT. The chain couples TRBV7-6 to TRBJ1-6; 10 bases fit TRBD1. CDR3 length equals 15 residues. J was trimmed by 9 bases and V by 0 bases; bases with no gene match: 2. From germline, CDR1 is SGHVS and CDR2 FNYEAQ. Together with reference TRBV7-6 and TRBJ1-6, the CDR3 gives the full variable domain: GAGVSQSPRYKVTKRGQDVALRCDPISGHVSLYWYRQALGQGPEFLTYFNYEAQQDKSGLPNDRFSAERPEGSISTLTIQRTEQRDSAMYRCASSLARDRGSPLHFGNGTRLTVT.

V usage is TRBV28 and J usage is TRBJ1-2; 7 bases map to TRBD1. Germline V gene sequence: CDR1 MDHEN, CDR2 SYDVKM. The CDR3 runs 14 residues. V trimming: 5 bases; J trimming: 1 base; junction bases outside the gene matches: 4. The CDR3 bases are TGTGCCAGCAGTCTGGCAGGGGGTAACTATGGCTACACCTTC. As protein: CASSLAGGNYGYTF.

The rearrangement links TRBV2 to TRBJ1-3, with no clear D. CDR1 and CDR2 from the germline V gene are SNHLY and FYNNEI. CDR3 length equals 13 residues. The V end lost 3 bases, the J end lost 0 bases, and 3 bases lay between the germline ends. CDR3 region: CASSEVSGNTIYF. The CDR3 nucleotides read TGTGCCAGCAGTGAGGTCTCTGGAAACACCATATATTTT.

This clone has just a few counts. J is TRBJ1-6 and V is TRBV9; D may be TRBD1 (5 bases). There are 15 residues in the CDR3. Germline CDR1 and CDR2: SGDLS and YYNGEE. V lost 0 bases and J 9 bases, leaving 13 bases between the germline ends. The CDR3 bases are TGTGCCAGCAGCGTAGCGACAGCATACGGTTCACCCCTCCACTTT. Its protein is CASSVATAYGSPLHF.

The chain is built from TRBV30 and TRBJ2-7; D is undetermined. Trimming removed 3 bases at V and 4 bases at J, with 13 bases between. The CDR3 length is 13 residues. Germline values: CDR1 GTSNPN, CDR2 SVGIG (reference sequence). The CDR3 region is CAWSGRADYEQYF. DNA of the CDR3: TGTGCCTGGAGCGGTCGGGCGGATTACGAGCAGTACTTC.

This rearrangement joins TRBV2 to TRBJ1-1, with 8 bases identical to TRBD1. The CDR3 loop spans 14 amino acids. V lost 6 bases to trimming and J lost 7 bases; unmatched junction nucleotides: 10. Per germline, CDR1 SNHLY and CDR2 FYNNEI. The CDR3 region is CASRGGQGGGEAFF. CDR3 nucleotides: TGTGCCAGCAGGGGAGGACAGGGAGGGGGTGAAGCTTTCTTT.

As DNA, the CDR3 is TGCAGCACGGACCGGACAGGGGAACTGAACACTGAAGCTTTCTTT. Translating gives CSTDRTGELNTEAFF. The genes are TRBV29-1 and TRBJ1-1, with TRBD1 matching 9 bases. This CDR3 spans 15 amino acids. CDR1 and CDR2 (germline): SQVTM, ANQGSEA. Trimming removed 8 bases from V and 0 bases from J; junction bases left unmatched: 10.

This chain links TRBV5-1 with TRBJ2-5; tentative D call: TRBD2 (5 bases). V was pared by 4 bases and J by 1 base, with 17 bases between. The CDR3 is 16 amino acids. The germline CDR1 and CDR2 sequences are SGHRS and YFSETQ. CDR3 bases: TGCGCCAGCAGCCTAGCAGACACCACAGTCCAAGAGACCCAGTACTTC. The encoded protein is CASSLADTTVQETQYF. Drawing the rest from reference TRBV5-1 and TRBJ2-5, the complete variable domain is KAGVTQTPRYLIKTRGQQVTLSCSPISGHRSVSWYQQTPGQGLQFLFEYFSETQRNKGNFPGRFSGRQFSNSRSEMNVSTLELGDSALYLCASSLADTTVQETQYFGPGTRLLVL.

This clone has just a few counts. The chain recombines TRBV18 with TRBJ1-1; no definite D call. The CDR3 consists of 12 residues. From germline, CDR1 is KGHSH and CDR2 LQKENI. Trimming stripped 3 bases from V and 8 bases from J, with 10 bases between. In DNA form, the CDR3 reads TGTGCCAGCTCACCCCGGACTGGAGAAGCTTTCTTT. Protein: CASSPRTGEAFF.